The clone carrying this T cell receptor beta chain was recorded at least ten times. This record comes from a study of blood T cells in healthy people across ages. This CDR3 has 13 residues. Per germline, CDR1 DFQATT and CDR2 SNEGSKA (reference sequence). The V and J ends lost 3 bases and 3 bases respectively, with 12 bases between them. Then a second PCR, running roughly 7 to 11 cycles, was carried out with a sample-barcoded 5' primer and a J-beta primer mix. With 12 random nucleotides, a template-switch adaptor tagged each individual cDNA molecule. Using its own MiXCR run on the 5' RACE reads, TCRdb lists one record per CDR3 protein. The sample consists of roughly 900,000 distinct CDR3 sequences, around 30% of them appearing once.

Sequencing was performed on blood. The receptor comes from an elderly woman in good health. The V and J genes are TRBV20-1 and TRBJ2-7, with D hard to call. The CDR3: CSARGGRNYEQYF. DNA for the CDR3: TGCAGTGCTAGGGGCGGCAGGAACTACGAGCAGTACTTC.